What follows are 10 T cell receptor beta chains derived from one specimen sequenced in a study of blood T cell repertoires in COVID-19 (dated by TCRdb to 2020 to 2022). Library creation used the immunoSEQ multiplex PCR assay. Held by TCRdb, this immuneACCESS table contains in-frame sequences only and omits some clones. Under half of the omission traces to an unresolved V gene where checked; the cause of the rest is unknown. Here the sample has more than 300,000 clones; over 75% occur a single time. Of the sample, more than 9% is held by the ten largest clones. Source material: peripheral blood. Receptor source: a woman in her twenties or thirties with COVID-19, enrolled during active disease.

The chain has TRBV11-2 and TRBJ1-1, with D perhaps TRBD1 (5 bases). The germline gives CDR1 SGHAT, CDR2 FQNNGV. The CDR3 spans 17 residues. The ends were cut back, 1 base at V and 1 base at J, with 16 bases in the middle. CDR3 region: CASSLANPGPTNTEAFF. The CDR3 nucleotides are TGTGCCAGCAGCTTAGCCAACCCAGGGCCGACGAACACTGAAGCTTTCTTT.

The genes are TRBV7-8 and TRBJ2-5; 7 bases map to TRBD2. CDR1 is SGHVS and CDR2 is FQNEAQ in the germline V gene. CDR3 size: 14 residues. V shed 5 bases and J 4 bases; nucleotides not matched to a gene: 7. The CDR3 is CASSPASGTETQYF. In DNA, the CDR3 is TGTGCCAGCAGCCCCGCGAGCGGGACAGAGACCCAGTACTTC.

This chain connects TRBV27 to TRBJ1-6; D is ambiguous. The CDR3 runs 16 residues. Trimming shortened V by 2 bases and J by 6 bases, and 14 bases separated the two germline ends. The V gene's germline CDR1 is MNHEY and CDR2 SMNVEV (reference sequence). CDR3 residues: CASSLGEGRINSPLHF. CDR3 nucleotide sequence: TGTGCCAGCAGTTTAGGGGAAGGGAGAATTAATTCACCCCTCCACTTT.

The chain has TRBV19 and TRBJ2-1, with 10 bases identical to TRBD2. The trim removed 6 bases at V and 9 bases at J, leaving 11 bases unmatched. The CDR3 totals 15 residues. The V gene's germline CDR1 is LNHDA and CDR2 SQIVND (reference sequence). This chain's CDR3 is CASRGLLAGGGEQFF. CDR3 sequence (DNA): TGTGCCAGTAGAGGTTTATTAGCGGGAGGAGGTGAGCAGTTCTTC.

CDR3 sequence (DNA): TGTGCCACCAGTGTGTTAGCTAGCGAGCAGTACTTC. This gives the protein CATSVLASEQYF. V and J are TRBV24-1 and TRBJ2-7, with D hard to call. V dropped 5 bases and J dropped 6 bases, with 10 bases sitting between them. Germline CDR1 KGHDR, CDR2 SFDVKD. This CDR3 is built from 12 residues.

The chain couples TRBV2 to TRBJ2-3, with TRBD2 matching 8 bases. The CDR3 runs to 14 residues. Looked up from germline, CDR1 is SNHLY and CDR2 is FYNNEI. V was clipped by 7 bases and J by 2 bases; unmatched bases: 5. The CDR3 coding sequence is TGTGCCAGCATGTTGCGGGAGGTCACAGATACGCAGTATTTT. Amino acids: CASMLREVTDTQYF.

The chain recombines TRBV18 with TRBJ2-1, with D possibly being TRBD2 (7 bases). With 0 bases removed from V and 7 bases from J, the gap between germline ends came to 16 bases. This CDR3 is 16 amino acids long. Germline-derived CDR1 and CDR2 are KGHSH and LQKENI. CDR3 amino acids: CASSPPGAGARNEQFF. The DNA for the CDR3 is TGTGCCAGCTCACCACCGGGGGCGGGAGCGAGGAATGAGCAGTTCTTC. Full variable domain (missing parts from reference TRBV18 and TRBJ2-1): NAGVMQNPRHLVRRRGQEARLRCSPMKGHSHVYWYRQLPEEGLKFMVYLQKENIIDESGMPKERFSAEFPKEGPSILRIQQVVRGDSAAYFCASSPPGAGARNEQFFGPGTRLTVL.

This clone is a singleton in its sample. The J gene is TRBJ1-3, the V gene TRBV15; tentatively, D is TRBD1 (5 bases). Trimming removed 5 bases from V and 4 bases from J, with 9 bases in between. The CDR3 loop spans 13 amino acids. Per the germline V gene, CDR1 is LNHNV and CDR2 is YYDKDF (reference sequence). CDR3 in amino acids: CATSPGGGNTIYF. CDR3 DNA: TGTGCCACCAGCCCCGGGGGGGGAAACACCATATATTTT.

V is TRBV4-2 and J is TRBJ2-3, with TRBD1 as a possible D gene (9 bases). This CDR3 spans 20 amino acids. The V gene lost 0 bases and the J gene lost 3 bases, with 25 bases spanning the gap. Germline V gene sequence: CDR1 LGHNA, CDR2 YNFKEQ. In nucleotides, the CDR3 is TGTGCCAGCAGCCAAGATCCGACAGGGGGTATTAGCGGGAAGACAGATACGCAGTATTTT. Protein sequence: CASSQDPTGGISGKTDTQYF.

The chain couples TRBV24-1 to TRBJ2-5; TRBD2 might be the D (5 bases). The V gene lost 6 bases and the J gene lost 5 bases, with 21 bases spanning the gap. This CDR3 spans 16 amino acids. CDR1 and CDR2 (germline): KGHDR, SFDVKD. As DNA, the CDR3 is TGTGCCACCAGTTCTCCGCCCCACCGGGGTGGGGAGACCCAGTACTTC. Translating it yields CATSSPPHRGGETQYF.